This T cell receptor (beta chain) emerged from a study of tumor-infiltrating lymphocytes in primary liver carcinoma. On the study more broadly: Per sample, productive TCRbeta reads numbered roughly 3.5 to 8 million, similar across tissue types. Study outcomes and limitations: A small share of top clones, only about 7-24%, was found in all five tumor regions. Lesser overlap characterized tumor-adjacent and tumor-blood pairs relative to tumor region pairs.

It was from around 20-30 mg of unsorted bulk tissue that RNA and DNA were co-extracted. As regards this clonotype: Its antigen is not known. An end of the junction differs from the germline gene, which may be a read error.

CDR1 and CDR2 (germline): WSHSY, SAAADI. The CDR3 has 13 residues. A primer in the constant region served to generate TCR beta cDNA from 450 to 600 ng of total RNA. Each TCR beta library was derived from three nested multiplex PCR rounds that employed slightly modified ARM-PCR. Investigators reported that the first two PCR rounds, at 10 to 11 cycles each, used TRBV1-TRBV30 forward primers with a C-beta reverse primer. Using its own MiXCR run on the multiplex PCR reads, TCRdb lists one record per CDR3 protein. The sample has 99,000 or so distinct CDR3 sequences, roughly four fifths seen once; the top ten hold approximately 21%.

Sequencing used liver tumor tissue from sampling region 3. Subset described: tumor region T3, left-lateral pole. This TCR was sampled from a man aged 40-49 years with primary liver carcinoma and hepatitis B virus infection. The V gene is TRBV10-2, the J gene TRBJ1-2; the D is unclear. The CDR3 loop is CASSEIVNYDYTF. In nucleotides, the CDR3 is TGCGCTAGCAGTGAGATCGTTAACTATGACTACACCTTC.